The clone carrying this T cell receptor (beta chain) has more than one count but fewer than ten. No antigen is known for it. Trimming shortened V by 2 bases and J by 5 bases, and 12 bases separated the two germline ends. Germline values: CDR1 MNHNS, CDR2 SASEGT. This CDR3 spans 15 amino acids. TCRdb ran MiXCR on the RT-PCR reads and lists one entry per CDR3 protein. The repertoire holds more than 450,000 distinct CDR3 sequences, with 12% as singletons. This specimen belongs to a study of response to subunit inactivated influenza vaccine. Whole-study findings and limits: The authors offered the suggestion that each seasonal influenza vaccination recruits few new T cells.

The sequence came from a man aged 45 to 65 who received an inactivated influenza vaccine. The source material was PBMCs from blood, sampled on the day of vaccination. The chain has TRBV6-1 and TRBJ2-2; D is undetermined. The CDR3 loop is CASSERVVGTGELFF. Written as DNA, the CDR3 is TGTGCCAGCAGTGAACGCGTCGTAGGGACCGGGGAGCTGTTTTTT.